This T cell receptor (beta chain) was sequenced for a study of shared clonotypes between healthy human individuals. Note on this clone: What it recognizes is unknown.

Study conclusions and caveats: Larger estimated richness was generally recorded for naive subsets relative to memory subsets. Between four donors, naive CD4 clonotypes were shared at a level of approximately 5%. An anticipated effect of sequencing depth on clonotype sharing among donors was recognized.

Sequencing was performed with immunoSEQ multiplex PCR; in TCRdb, only in-frame clones are kept and a portion is missing. The sample holds around 1.9 million clones, 85% to 95% seen once. Terminally differentiated effector memory CD45RA+ cells were excluded from the naive CD8 cells, which were CD45RO-negative and positively selected for CCR7. Among the donors, all were Caucasian adults who lived in Nashville, Tennessee. The receptor was isolated from a man younger than 35 in good health. Some clones in this sample may be carry-over from other donors' samples. Source material: naive CD8+ T cells from PBMCs.

CDR3 in amino acids: CASSLRVDRINEKLFF. CDR3 nucleotides: TGTGCCAGCAGCTTACGGGTAGACAGGATAAATGAAAAACTGTTTTTT. This chain links TRBV7-9 with TRBJ1-4; TRBD1 is a possible D gene (6 bases). Trimming removed 2 bases at V and 5 bases at J, with 15 bases between. The CDR3 has 16 amino acids. Germline CDR1 is SEHNR and CDR2 is FQNEAQ (reference sequence).